This TCR beta chain was retrieved from a study of blood T cells in healthy people across ages. It was with a sample-barcoded 5' primer and a J-beta primer mix that a second PCR of roughly 7 to 12 cycles was run. A template-switch adaptor containing 12 random nucleotides labeled each cDNA molecule. TCRdb redid the calling of the 5' RACE reads with MiXCR, one entry per CDR3 protein. This table has roughly 680,000 distinct CDR3 sequences, 45% to 50% appearing once. With respect to this clonotype: What it binds is not known.

Donor samples were obtained from healthy Caucasian individuals from Russia, aged 6 to 90. CDR1 and CDR2 (germline): SEHNR, FQNEAQ (reference sequence). J gave up 0 bases and V 1 base, and 8 bases lay outside the gene matches. The CDR3 is 20 amino acids. Study-level points and caveats: Estimated diversity, derived from one million T cells, was regarded as an underestimate.

The chain is built from TRBV7-9 and TRBJ2-4, with 14 bases identical to TRBD2. The receptor's source is a woman aged 60 to 75 in good health. Source material: blood. CDR3 sequence (DNA): TGTGCCAGCAGCTTAGGCAGGACTAGCGGGAGGTACCTAGCCAAAAACATTCAGTACTTC. Residues: CASSLGRTSGRYLAKNIQYF.